Shown below are 15 T cell receptor beta chains from a single sample sequenced in a study of shared T cell receptors in the human thymus. Sequencing used immunoSEQ multiplex PCR; TCRdb keeps in-frame clones, though not all of them. Of some 760,000 clones in the sample, approximately 85% are singletons; the top ten hold 0.008% to 0.011%. These data also featured in a second study, about human thymus T cells.

The source material was thymocytes. These receptors originate from a girl in the first two years of life with a congenital heart defect.

This chain connects TRBV5-6 to TRBJ1-2; 7 bases fit TRBD1. The germline V gene has CDR1 SGHDT and CDR2 YYEEEE. The CDR3 consists of 14 residues. The ends lost 4 bases at V and 7 bases at J; junction bases unmatched: 10. CDR3 region: CASSPRSGTAGYTF. In DNA, the CDR3 is TGTGCCAGCAGCCCACGGTCCGGGACAGCTGGCTACACCTTC.

As concerns this clone: This same CDR3 is encoded by further DNA sequences in the sample. This chain connects TRBV7-8 to TRBJ1-6, with D uncertain. The V end was cut by 2 bases, the J end by 2 bases, with 10 bases between. Germline CDR1 reads SGHVS; CDR2 reads FQNEAQ. This CDR3 is 16 amino acids long. CDR3 loop: CASSLLGFTYNSPLHF. CDR3 nucleotide sequence: TGTGCCAGCAGCTTACTCGGGTTCACCTATAATTCACCCCTCCACTTT.

This chain connects TRBV19 to TRBJ1-5; 8 bases map to TRBD1. There are 18 residues in the CDR3. The V segment lost 3 bases and the J segment 0 bases; nucleotides outside the gene matches: 10. CDR1 is LNHDA, CDR2 SQIVND, per germline (reference sequence). In DNA, the CDR3 is TGTGCCAGTAGTATGGGTTCAGGACAGGGCCATAGCAATCAGCCCCAGCATTTT. It specifies CASSMGSGQGHSNQPQHF.

This clone was counted a single time. The chain uses TRBV28 and TRBJ2-7; TRBD1 matches at 12 bases. The germline CDR1 and CDR2 sequences are MDHEN and SYDVKM. The CDR3 is 14 amino acids. V shed 6 bases and J 5 bases; nucleotides not matched to a gene: 5. The CDR3 nucleotides read TGTGCCAGCAGGGCCGGGACAGGGGGCCACGAGCAGTACTTC. Translated: CASRAGTGGHEQYF.

The CDR3: CASGRAGYQPQHF. The CDR3 DNA sequence: TGTGCCAGCGGCCGGGCAGGGTATCAGCCCCAGCATTTT. This chain links TRBV6-6 with TRBJ1-5, with a possible D match to TRBD1 (5 bases). V lost 8 bases to trimming and J lost 5 bases, with 13 bases between them. Germline CDR1 reads MNHNY; CDR2 reads SVGAGI (reference sequence). CDR3 length: 13 residues.

The rearrangement uses TRBV19 and TRBJ2-2; D is possibly TRBD1 (5 bases). The CDR3 sequence is 15 residues long. Germline V gene sequence: CDR1 LNHDA, CDR2 SQIVND (reference sequence). V lost 6 bases and J 1 base, leaving 12 bases between the germline ends. The CDR3 reads CASRSQGQNTGELFF. The DNA for the CDR3 is TGTGCCAGTAGGTCGCAGGGTCAGAACACCGGGGAGCTGTTTTTT.

V is TRBV15 and J is TRBJ1-6; D remains unclear. V was clipped by 2 bases and J by 5 bases, with 16 bases between them. Germline-derived CDR1 and CDR2 are LNHNV and YYDKDF (reference sequence). The CDR3 sequence is 17 residues long. CDR3 protein: CATSRFPFDNNNSPLHF. CDR3 in DNA: TGTGCCACCAGCAGATTCCCGTTCGACAATAATAATTCACCCCTCCACTTT.

The V and J genes are TRBV11-2 and TRBJ1-1; 7 bases map to TRBD1. The junction had 4 bases not matched to a gene; V was cut back by 5 bases and J by 1 base. Germline V CDR1 and CDR2: SGHAT, FQNNGV. This CDR3 comprises 14 residues. CDR3 nucleotide sequence: TGTGCCAGCAGCCATCACAGGGGGAACACTGAAGCTTTCTTT. The encoded protein is CASSHHRGNTEAFF.

The V and J genes are TRBV4-1 and TRBJ2-1; 7 positions match TRBD1. Germline CDR1 reads MGHRA; CDR2 reads YSYEKL. This CDR3 region has 15 residues. V dropped 3 bases and J dropped 5; count of bases not matched to a gene: 7. CDR3 sequence reads: CASSHRQGPHNEQFF. For the CDR3, the DNA is TGCGCCAGCAGCCATCGACAGGGTCCCCACAATGAGCAGTTCTTC.

The rearrangement links TRBV9 to TRBJ1-2, with D maybe TRBD1 (5 bases). The CDR3 length is 15 residues. V lost 4 bases to trimming and J lost 5 bases, with 18 bases between them. Per germline, CDR1 SGDLS and CDR2 YYNGEE. The CDR3 sequence: CASSPQGSGEYGYTF. The DNA for the CDR3 is TGTGCCAGCAGCCCCCAGGGAAGCGGGGAGTATGGCTACACCTTC.

The gene calls are TRBV9 and TRBJ2-3, with TRBD2 matching over 8 bases. V was pared by 4 bases and J by 2 bases, with 12 bases of the junction left unmatched. The length of the CDR3 is 17 residues. CDR1 and CDR2 from the germline V gene are SGDLS and YYNGEE. CDR3 sequence: CASSSQPPGGITDTQYF. CDR3 nucleotide sequence: TGTGCCAGCAGCTCTCAACCCCCGGGGGGGATCACAGATACGCAGTATTTT. The complete variable domain, with remaining parts taken from reference TRBV9 and TRBJ2-3, reads DSGVTQTPKHLITATGQRVTLRCSPRSGDLSVYWYQQSLDQGLQFLIQYYNGEERAKGNILERFSAQQFPDLHSELNLSSLELGDSALYFCASSSQPPGGITDTQYFGPGTRLTVL.

A single count supports this clone. The V and J genes are TRBV15 and TRBJ1-2; a possible D gene is TRBD1 (5 bases). CDR1 is LNHNV, CDR2 YYDKDF, per germline (reference sequence). Trimming took 3 bases from V and 4 from J, leaving 18 bases between them. There are 16 residues in the CDR3. The CDR3 region has the DNA TGTGCCACCAGCAGGCCGGTTTCGGGGGGGTTCTATGGCTACACCTTC. Residues: CATSRPVSGGFYGYTF.

The chain joins TRBV5-5 to TRBJ1-6, with D possibly being TRBD1 (5 bases). The germline V gene has CDR1 SGHKS and CDR2 YYEKEE (reference sequence). Between the trimmed V and J ends, which lost 5 bases and 10 bases, there was a span of 19 bases. This CDR3 is 15 amino acids long. This CDR3 reads CASSPSGLKGSPLHF. CDR3 DNA: TGTGCCAGCAGTCCATCAGGGTTAAAGGGCTCACCCCTCCACTTT.

The chain couples TRBV10-3 to TRBJ2-7; TRBD1 agrees at 8 bases. CDR1 ENHRY and CDR2 SYGVKD come from the germline V gene. J gave up 1 base and V 11 bases, and 7 bases lay outside the gene matches. This CDR3 has 13 amino acids. DNA of the CDR3: TGTGCCCATTCTACAGGGGGATCCTACGAGCAGTACTTC. It codes for CAHSTGGSYEQYF.

The chain combines TRBV10-3 with TRBJ2-1, with a weak D call TRBD1 (7 bases). There are 11 residues in the CDR3. Looked up from germline, CDR1 is ENHRY and CDR2 is SYGVKD. Trimming removed 8 bases at V and 7 bases at J, with 9 bases between. The CDR3 DNA reads as TGTGCCATCGCAGGGGGGAATGAGCAGTTCTTC. This sequence encodes CAIAGGNEQFF.